This T cell receptor beta chain comes out of a study of blood T cell repertoires in COVID-19. Study as a whole: Samples taken during acute and convalescent COVID-19 were collected in the United States, Italy and Spain. T cells, B-cell-depleted T cells, or PBMCs provided the cDNA or gDNA that served as material.

Seattle's enrolled individuals joined amid active infection and were then monitored longitudinally. V trimming: 4 bases; J trimming: 4 bases; junction bases outside the gene matches: 6. Looked up from germline, CDR1 is SGHTA and CDR2 is FQGTGA. The CDR3 extends over 14 amino acids. Source study methods: Nucleated cell number was recorded as an estimate derived from reference gene primer amplification. The data were produced by immunoSEQ multiplex PCR, yet TCRdb's version contains in-frame clones alone and is incomplete. V, J and clone size were drawn from that table, and D and trimming were deduced from the DNA. The sample shows some 62,000 clones, around 91% of them seen only once.

The J gene is TRBJ2-7, the V gene TRBV7-3; 8 positions match TRBD1. The TCR comes from a woman aged 60-75 years with COVID-19, enrolled during active disease. Sequences were obtained from peripheral blood. In DNA, the CDR3 is TGTGCCAGCAGCTCGGCAGGGGGCGCTTACGAGCAGTACTTC. This gives the protein CASSSAGGAYEQYF.